The present entry profiles one T cell receptor (beta chain) with its context. The table came from immunoSEQ multiplex PCR; TCRdb's copy has only in-frame clones and leaves some out. The sample records 50,000 or so clones, approximately 95% being singletons. This sample is drawn from a study of blood T cell repertoires in COVID-19. Sequencing was performed on peripheral blood. The clonotype was recovered from a man in his 60s with COVID-19, enrolled during active disease.

CDR3 nucleotide sequence: TGTGCCACCAGAAGGACAGGCAACACCGGGGAGCTGTTTTTT. It encodes CATRRTGNTGELFF. The rearrangement links TRBV3-1 (or the pseudogene TRBV3-2) to TRBJ2-2, with TRBD1 matching over 7 bases. From germline, CDR1 is LGHDT and CDR2 YNNKEL (reference sequence). The J segment lost 2 bases and the V segment lost 10 bases, leaving 7 bases of the junction unmatched. CDR3 length: 14 amino acids.